This T cell receptor beta chain emerged from a study of lymphopenia after photon versus proton radiotherapy. General observations from the study: Proton therapy kept repertoires fairly stable, unlike photons, which gained effector/memory cells. Authors raise, but do not show, better survival with proton therapy.

The sample holds one count of this clone. Its antigen is not identified. The data were produced by immunoSEQ multiplex PCR, yet TCRdb's version contains in-frame clones alone and is incomplete. Of 150,000 or so clones listed, 88% are singletons. V lost 7 bases and J lost 0; bases outside the gene matches: 8. Germline lookup yields CDR1 LNHDA and CDR2 SQIVND (reference sequence). There are 15 residues in the CDR3. The source was peripheral blood, collected from a patient treated with photon-based radiotherapy. The chain recombines TRBV19 with TRBJ1-2; 7 bases line up with TRBD1. This receptor was obtained from a man in his forties or fifties with gastric cancer. The CDR3 region has the DNA TGTGCCAGTACCTTGGGGGACAGTTCTAACTATGGCTACACCTTC. It yields the protein CASTLGDSSNYGYTF.